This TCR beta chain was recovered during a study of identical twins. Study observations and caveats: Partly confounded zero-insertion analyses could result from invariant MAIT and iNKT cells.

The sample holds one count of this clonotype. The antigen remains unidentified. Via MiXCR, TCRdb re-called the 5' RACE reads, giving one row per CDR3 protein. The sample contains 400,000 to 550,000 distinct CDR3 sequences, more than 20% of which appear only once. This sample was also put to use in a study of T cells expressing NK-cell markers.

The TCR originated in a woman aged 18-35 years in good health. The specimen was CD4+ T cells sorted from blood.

The CDR3 nucleotides read TGCAGTGCTAGCATGACTCCCCTAGCGGGATACTACAATGAGCAGTTCTTC. Translated, it gives CSASMTPLAGYYNEQFF. The gene calls are TRBV20-1 and TRBJ2-1; 9 nucleotides agree with TRBD2. The CDR3 extends over 17 amino acids. Per germline, CDR1 DFQATT and CDR2 SNEGSKA (reference sequence). The J segment lost 3 bases and the V segment lost 3 bases, leaving 12 bases of the junction unmatched.